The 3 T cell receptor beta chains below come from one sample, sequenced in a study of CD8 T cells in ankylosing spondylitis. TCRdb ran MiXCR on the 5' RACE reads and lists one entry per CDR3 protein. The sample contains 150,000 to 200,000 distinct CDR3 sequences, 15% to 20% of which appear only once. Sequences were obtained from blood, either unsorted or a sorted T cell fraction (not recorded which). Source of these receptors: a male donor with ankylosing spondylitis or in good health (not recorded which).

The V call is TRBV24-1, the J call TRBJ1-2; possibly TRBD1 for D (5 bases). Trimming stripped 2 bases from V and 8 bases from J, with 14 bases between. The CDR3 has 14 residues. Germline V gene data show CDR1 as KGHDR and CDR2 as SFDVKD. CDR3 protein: CATSDSLGADGYTF. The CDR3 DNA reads TGTGCCACCAGTGATTCACTTGGGGCGGACGGCTACACCTTC.

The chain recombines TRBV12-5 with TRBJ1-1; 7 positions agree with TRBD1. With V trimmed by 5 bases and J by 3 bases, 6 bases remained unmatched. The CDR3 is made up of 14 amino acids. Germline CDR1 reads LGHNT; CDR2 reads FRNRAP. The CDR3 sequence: CASGTGQEDTEAFF. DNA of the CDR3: TGTGCTAGTGGTACCGGACAGGAGGACACTGAAGCTTTCTTT.

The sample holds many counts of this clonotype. The CDR3 here is CASSPSSGDEQFF. CDR3 nucleotides: TGCGCCAGCAGCCCATCTTCAGGGGACGAGCAGTTCTTC. V usage is TRBV5-1 and J usage is TRBJ2-1; a possible D gene is TRBD1 (6 bases). CDR3 size: 13 residues. Trimming left V 4 bases short and J 10 bases short, with 15 bases between. Germline lookup yields CDR1 SGHRS and CDR2 YFSETQ. Filled out from reference TRBV5-1 and TRBJ2-1, the complete variable domain reads KAGVTQTPRYLIKTRGQQVTLSCSPISGHRSVSWYQQTPGQGLQFLFEYFSETQRNKGNFPGRFSGRQFSNSRSEMNVSTLELGDSALYLCASSPSSGDEQFFGPGTRLTVL.